This T cell receptor beta chain originates from a study of shared clonotypes between healthy human individuals. Each subset's genomic DNA was split evenly across several immunoSEQ plates. The repertoire was sequenced with immunoSEQ multiplex PCR; TCRdb's copy has only in-frame clones and lacks some. Altogether around 1.1 million clones are present, around 82% being singletons, with the ten largest covering roughly 0.62%. Study-wide findings and caveats: Larger richness was generally estimated for naive than memory subsets. Clonotype sharing across four donors was observed for 4% to 5.5% of naive CD4 clonotypes.

In the CD4+ fraction, cells were divided into CD45RA+ naive and CD45RA-negative memory subsets. CDR3 length: 12 residues. V gave up 3 bases and J gave up 4 bases, with 6 bases separating them. Germline-derived CDR1 and CDR2 are LNHDA and SQIVND (reference sequence). Regarding this clone: As yet, its antigen is unknown. The same CDR3 also results from other DNA sequences found in this sample.

The clonotype comes from a man younger than 35 in good health. Some clones in this sample may be carry-over from other donors' samples. The chain is built from TRBV19 and TRBJ1-2, with D hard to call. The source material was memory CD4+ T cells from PBMCs. Subset: CD45RA-negative fraction. The CDR3 is CASSIRSYGYTF. The CDR3 DNA follows: TGTGCCAGTAGTATTAGGAGCTATGGCTACACCTTC.